This T cell receptor beta chain stems from a study of siplizumab effects on memory and regulatory T cells. The repertoire was sequenced with immunoSEQ multiplex PCR; TCRdb's copy has only in-frame clones and lacks some. The sample has some 120,000 clones; around 94% are singletons. The J segment lost 7 bases and the V segment lost 4 bases, leaving 8 bases of the junction unmatched. The CDR3 contains 15 residues. Germline lookup yields CDR1 MRHNA and CDR2 SNTAGT. The chain carries TRBV6-4 and TRBJ2-7; TRBD2 aligns across 12 bases. The receptor comes from a human donor in good health. The specimen sequenced was non-Treg CD4+ T cells sorted from blood. Written as DNA, the CDR3 is TGTGCCAGCAGTGCATCTAGCGGGGGGGTAGGAGAGCAGTACTTC. Its translation is CASSASSGGVGEQYF.